What follows are 5 T cell receptor beta chains derived from one specimen sequenced in a study of T cell changes during pregnancy in multiple sclerosis. Libraries were prepared by immunoSEQ multiplex PCR; TCRdb keeps only in-frame clonotypes and omits some of them. This table holds approximately 61,000 clones, 88% found once. Material: peripheral blood, obtained in the first trimester of pregnancy. Every receptor here comes from a female donor with multiple sclerosis, enrolled in a pregnancy study.

The V call is TRBV7-9, the J call TRBJ1-1; D not certain. CDR3 length: 17 amino acids. Trimming removed 5 bases from V and 1 base from J, with 20 bases in between. The germline V gene has CDR1 SEHNR and CDR2 FQNEAQ (reference sequence). CDR3 nucleotides: TGTGCCAGCAGCCATCCCCTACAGAATACTCAGAACACTGAAGCTTTCTTT. Its translation: CASSHPLQNTQNTEAFF.

V is TRBV27 and J is TRBJ1-1; D is perhaps TRBD1 (5 bases). This CDR3 is built from 18 residues. Germline V gene data show CDR1 as MNHEY and CDR2 as SMNVEV (reference sequence). With 0 bases removed from V and 2 bases from J, the gap between germline ends came to 19 bases. CDR3 DNA sequence: TGTGCCAGCAGTTTATCTTTAGCGGGTTATAGGGGAAACACTGAAGCTTTCTTT. As protein: CASSLSLAGYRGNTEAFF.

Remarks on this clone: One junction end does not reproduce the germline sequence, and a read error may be involved. The V call is TRBV7-7, the J call TRBJ2-1, with D perhaps TRBD2 (6 bases). The CDR3 runs 14 residues. From germline, CDR1 is SSHAT and CDR2 FNYEAQ (reference sequence). The CDR3 bases are TGTGCTAGCAGCTTCCAATGGGGGGATAATGAGCAGTTCTTC. It codes for CASSFQWGDNEQFF.

The chain joins TRBV10-3 to TRBJ1-5, with a possible D match to TRBD1 (6 bases). The CDR3 contains 14 residues. Trimming took off 4 bases at V and 7 bases at J, with 14 bases between the two ends. Germline CDR1 reads ENHRY; CDR2 reads SYGVKD. The CDR3 coding sequence is TGTGCCATCAGTGTTCAGGGGCCGGGACAGCCCCAGCATTTT. Protein product: CAISVQGPGQPQHF.

V and J are TRBV28 and TRBJ2-1; 11 positions agree with TRBD2. This CDR3 has 17 amino acids. V trimming: 4 bases; J trimming: 4 bases; junction bases outside the gene matches: 9. Germline V lookup: CDR1 MDHEN, CDR2 SYDVKM. The CDR3 DNA sequence: TGTGCCAGCAGTTCCCCCGGACTAGCGGGCGTTTACAATGAGCAGTTCTTC. Protein product: CASSSPGLAGVYNEQFF.